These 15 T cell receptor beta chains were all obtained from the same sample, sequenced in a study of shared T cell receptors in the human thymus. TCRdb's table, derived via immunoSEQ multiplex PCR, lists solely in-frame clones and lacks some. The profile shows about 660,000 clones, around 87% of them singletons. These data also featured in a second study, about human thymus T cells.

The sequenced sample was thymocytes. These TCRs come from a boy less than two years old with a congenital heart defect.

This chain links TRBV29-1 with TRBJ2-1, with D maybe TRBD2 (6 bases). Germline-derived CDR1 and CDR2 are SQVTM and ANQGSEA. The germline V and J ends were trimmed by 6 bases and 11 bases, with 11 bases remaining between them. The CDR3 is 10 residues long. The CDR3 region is CSVAGLQQFF. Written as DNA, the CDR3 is TGCAGCGTGGCGGGGCTGCAGCAGTTCTTC.

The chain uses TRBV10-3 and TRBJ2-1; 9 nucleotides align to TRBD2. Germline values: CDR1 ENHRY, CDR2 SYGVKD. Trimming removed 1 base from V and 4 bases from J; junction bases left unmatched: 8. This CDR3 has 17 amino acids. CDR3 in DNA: TGTGCCATCAGTGAGTGGAGAGCGGGAGGAGGGTACAATGAGCAGTTCTTC. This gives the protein CAISEWRAGGGYNEQFF.

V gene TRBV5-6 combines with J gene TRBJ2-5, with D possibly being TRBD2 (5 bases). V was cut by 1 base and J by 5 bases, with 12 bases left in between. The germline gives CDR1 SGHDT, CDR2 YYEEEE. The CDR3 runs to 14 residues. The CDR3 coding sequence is TGTGCCAGCAGCTTGAATAGGCCGGGGGAGACCCAGTACTTC. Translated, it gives CASSLNRPGETQYF.

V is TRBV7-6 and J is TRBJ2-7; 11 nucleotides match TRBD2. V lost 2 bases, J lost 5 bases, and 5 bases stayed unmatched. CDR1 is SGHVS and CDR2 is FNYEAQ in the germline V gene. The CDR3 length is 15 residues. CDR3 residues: CASSLRLAGGHEQYF. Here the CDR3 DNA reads TGTGCCAGCAGCTTAAGGCTAGCGGGAGGCCACGAGCAGTACTTC.

In DNA, the CDR3 is TGTGCCAGCAGCTTAAGTCAGGGGCATAACACTGAAGCTTTCTTT. As protein: CASSLSQGHNTEAFF. V usage is TRBV7-4 and J usage is TRBJ1-1, with D possibly TRBD1 on 6 matching bases. The germline CDR1 and CDR2 sequences are SGHVT and SQSDAQ. The germline V and J ends were trimmed by 2 bases and 2 bases, with 12 bases remaining between them. The CDR3 is 15 residues long.

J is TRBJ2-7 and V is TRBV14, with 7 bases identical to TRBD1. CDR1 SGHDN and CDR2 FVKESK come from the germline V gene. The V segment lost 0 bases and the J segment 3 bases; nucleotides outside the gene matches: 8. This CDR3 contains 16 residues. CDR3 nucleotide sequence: TGTGCCAGCAGCCAAGAGACAGGGTTGGGAAGCTACGAGCAGTACTTC. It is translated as CASSQETGLGSYEQYF.

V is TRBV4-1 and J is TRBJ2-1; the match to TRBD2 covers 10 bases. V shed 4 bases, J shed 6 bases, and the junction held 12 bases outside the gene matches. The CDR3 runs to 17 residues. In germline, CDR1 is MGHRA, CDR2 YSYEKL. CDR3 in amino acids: CASSPSLVAGGCNEQFF. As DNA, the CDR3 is TGCGCCAGCAGCCCCTCGTTGGTAGCGGGAGGCTGCAATGAGCAGTTCTTC.

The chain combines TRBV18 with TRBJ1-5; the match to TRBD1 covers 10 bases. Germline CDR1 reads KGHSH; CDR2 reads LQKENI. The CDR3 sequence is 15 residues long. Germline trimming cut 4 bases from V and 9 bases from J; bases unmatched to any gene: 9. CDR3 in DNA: TGTGCCAGCTCACTTTCCGGACAGGGGGGTGGGCCCCAGCATTTT. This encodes CASSLSGQGGGPQHF.

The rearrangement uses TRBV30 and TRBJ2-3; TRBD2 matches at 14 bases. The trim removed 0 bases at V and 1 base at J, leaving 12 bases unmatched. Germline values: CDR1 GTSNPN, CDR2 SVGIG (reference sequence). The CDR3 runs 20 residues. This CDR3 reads CAWSVGFRLAGGPGTDTQYF. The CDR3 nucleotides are TGTGCCTGGAGTGTAGGGTTTCGACTAGCGGGAGGGCCGGGCACAGATACGCAGTATTTT.

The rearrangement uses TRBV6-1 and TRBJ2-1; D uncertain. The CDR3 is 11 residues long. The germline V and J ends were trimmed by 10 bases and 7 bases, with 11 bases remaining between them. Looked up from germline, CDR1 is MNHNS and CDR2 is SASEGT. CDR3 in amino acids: CATKLRNEQFF. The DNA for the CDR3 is TGTGCCACCAAGCTCCGAAATGAGCAGTTCTTC.

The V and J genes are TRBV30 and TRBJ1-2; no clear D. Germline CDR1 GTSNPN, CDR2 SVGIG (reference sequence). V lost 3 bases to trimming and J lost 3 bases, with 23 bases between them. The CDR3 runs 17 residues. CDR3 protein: CAWSEYTSLRADYGYTF. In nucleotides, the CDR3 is TGTGCCTGGAGCGAATATACCTCTCTGAGGGCTGACTATGGCTACACCTTC.

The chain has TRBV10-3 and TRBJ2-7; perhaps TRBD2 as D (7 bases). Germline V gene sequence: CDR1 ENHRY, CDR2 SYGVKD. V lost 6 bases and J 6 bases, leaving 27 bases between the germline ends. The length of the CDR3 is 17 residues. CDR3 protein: CAIRDTSSGTPHLEQYF. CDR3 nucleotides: TGTGCCATCAGGGACACCTCAAGCGGGACACCTCACCTCGAGCAGTACTTC.

CDR3 loop: CVRSLFPRTSGSGSNEQFF. The CDR3 DNA sequence: TGTGTCAGAAGCTTATTTCCCCGGACTAGCGGTAGTGGGAGCAATGAGCAGTTCTTC. J is TRBJ2-1 and V is TRBV7-5; the D call in the table, TRBD2, was not verified against the DNA. TRBV7-5 is a pseudogene segment. CDR3 length: 19 residues.

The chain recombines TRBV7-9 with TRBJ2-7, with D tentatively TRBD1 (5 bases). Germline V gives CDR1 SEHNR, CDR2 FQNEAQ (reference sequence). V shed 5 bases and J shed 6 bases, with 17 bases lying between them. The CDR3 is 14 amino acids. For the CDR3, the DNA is TGTGCCAGCAGCCTACGACAGCCCCCAGGCGAGCAGTACTTC. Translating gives CASSLRQPPGEQYF.

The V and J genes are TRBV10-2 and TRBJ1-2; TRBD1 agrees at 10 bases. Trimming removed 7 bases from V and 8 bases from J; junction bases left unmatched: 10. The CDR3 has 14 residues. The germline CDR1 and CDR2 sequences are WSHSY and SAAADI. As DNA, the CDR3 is TGCGCCAGCACCATGACAGGGGGCGCAGAGGGCTACACCTTC. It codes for CASTMTGGAEGYTF.